The present T cell receptor beta chain was sequenced within a study of T cells in tumors after PD-1 blockade. Here immunoSEQ multiplex PCR was the method, and the copy in TCRdb shows in-frame clones only, minus some. The sample contains approximately 45,000 clones, roughly three quarters of which appear only once. Germline CDR1 is LNHDA and CDR2 is SQIVND (reference sequence). The CDR3 loop spans 16 amino acids. V dropped 4 bases and J dropped 2 bases, with 18 bases sitting between them. The sample here was PBMCs, taken before anti-PD-1 therapy. The genes are TRBV19 and TRBJ2-7, with D perhaps assigned TRBD1 or TRBD2 (5 bases each). The TCR sequence derives from a human donor with advanced basal cell or squamous cell carcinoma (not recorded which). This chain's CDR3 is CASSTRDSGAPYEQYF. The CDR3 DNA follows: TGTGCCAGTAGTACTAGGGATTCCGGGGCCCCCTACGAGCAGTACTTC. Filled out from reference TRBV19 and TRBJ2-7, the complete variable domain reads DGGITQSPKYLFRKEGQNVTLSCEQNLNHDAMYWYRQDPGQGLRLIYYSQIVNDFQKGDIAEGYSVSREKKESFPLTVTSAQKNPTAFYLCASSTRDSGAPYEQYFGPGTRLTVT.